Here is one T cell receptor beta chain with its context. The antigen is not known. This sample was included in a study of identical twins. Whole-study findings and limits: For zero-insertion analyses, partial confounding could come from invariant MAIT and iNKT cells. Cord blood beta clonotypes present at high abundance carried fewer insertions; no such pattern appeared in memory repertoires.

Each cDNA held unique molecular identifiers, and template switching gave it a universal primer site. Using its own MiXCR run on the 5' RACE reads, TCRdb lists one record per CDR3 protein. The sample records 1.5 million to 2 million distinct CDR3 sequences, roughly 35% being singletons. The V gene lost 10 bases and the J gene lost 2 bases, with 13 bases spanning the gap. CDR3 size: 13 residues. Germline values: CDR1 LNHDA, CDR2 SQIVND (reference sequence). This rearrangement joins TRBV19 to TRBJ2-3; D gene unclear. This TCR was recovered from a newborn girl in good health. The sequenced material came from cord blood. The CDR3 bases are TGTGCCATAAATCCCGATTACACAGATACGCAGTATTTT. Its protein product is CAINPDYTDTQYF.